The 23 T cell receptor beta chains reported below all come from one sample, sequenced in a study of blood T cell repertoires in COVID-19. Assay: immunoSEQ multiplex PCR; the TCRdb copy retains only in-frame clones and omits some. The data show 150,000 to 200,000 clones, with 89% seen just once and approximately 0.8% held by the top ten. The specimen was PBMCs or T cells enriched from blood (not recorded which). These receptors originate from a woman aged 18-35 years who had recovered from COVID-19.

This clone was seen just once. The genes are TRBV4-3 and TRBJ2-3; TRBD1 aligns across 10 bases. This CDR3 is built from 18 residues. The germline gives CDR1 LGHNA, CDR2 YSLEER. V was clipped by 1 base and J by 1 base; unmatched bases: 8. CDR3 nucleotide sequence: TGCGCCAGCAGCCAAGGATGGACAGGGGGTAGGCGCACAGATACGCAGTATTTT. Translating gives CASSQGWTGGRRTDTQYF.

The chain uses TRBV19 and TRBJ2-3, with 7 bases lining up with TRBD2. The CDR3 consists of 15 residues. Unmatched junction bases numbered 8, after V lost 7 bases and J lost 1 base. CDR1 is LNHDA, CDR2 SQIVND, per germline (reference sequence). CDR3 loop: CASTGTTSGTDTQYF. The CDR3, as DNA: TGTGCCAGTACCGGGACTACCTCGGGCACAGATACGCAGTATTTT.

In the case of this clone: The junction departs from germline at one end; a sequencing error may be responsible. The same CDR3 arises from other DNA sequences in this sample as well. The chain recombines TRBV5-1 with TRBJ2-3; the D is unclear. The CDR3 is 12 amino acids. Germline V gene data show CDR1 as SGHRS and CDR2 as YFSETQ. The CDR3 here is CASSSSTDTQYF. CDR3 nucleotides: TGCGCCAGTAGCTCTAGCACAGATACGCAGTATTTT.

The CDR3 spells CASSLGTEETQYF. The CDR3 coding sequence is TGCGCCAGCAGCTTGGGGACAGAAGAGACCCAGTACTTC. The chain carries TRBV5-1 and TRBJ2-5; D perhaps matches TRBD1 (6 bases). V shed 0 bases and J shed 3 bases, with 6 bases lying between them. This CDR3 contains 13 residues. Germline V gene lookup returns CDR1 SGHRS and CDR2 YFSETQ.

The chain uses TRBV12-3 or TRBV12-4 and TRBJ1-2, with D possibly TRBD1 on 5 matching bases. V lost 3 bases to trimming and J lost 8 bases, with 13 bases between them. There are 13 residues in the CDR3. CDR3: CASSFQGGRGYTF. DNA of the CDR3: TGTGCCAGCAGTTTTCAGGGAGGTAGAGGCTACACCTTC.

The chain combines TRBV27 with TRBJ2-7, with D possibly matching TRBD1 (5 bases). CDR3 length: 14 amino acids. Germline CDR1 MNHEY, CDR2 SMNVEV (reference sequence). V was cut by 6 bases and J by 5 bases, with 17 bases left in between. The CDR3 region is CASRLMQGSDEQYF. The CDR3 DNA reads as TGTGCCAGCAGACTCATGCAGGGAAGTGACGAGCAGTACTTC.

The CDR3 DNA follows: TGTGCCAGCTCACAAACAGGGGTTGGGGCCAACGTCCTGACTTTC. Translated: CASSQTGVGANVLTF. The chain is built from TRBV18 and TRBJ2-6, with TRBD1 matching over 7 bases. The junction had 3 bases not matched to a gene; V was cut back by 4 bases and J by 3 bases. CDR3 length: 15 residues. Germline CDR1 KGHSH, CDR2 LQKENI.

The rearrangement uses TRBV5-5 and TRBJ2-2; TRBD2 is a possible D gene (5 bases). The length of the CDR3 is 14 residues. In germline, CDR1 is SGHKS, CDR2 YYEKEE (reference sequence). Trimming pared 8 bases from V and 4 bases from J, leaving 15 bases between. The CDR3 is CASFPGVSTGELFF. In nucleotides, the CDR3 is TGTGCCAGTTTCCCCGGGGTCTCCACCGGGGAGCTGTTTTTT.

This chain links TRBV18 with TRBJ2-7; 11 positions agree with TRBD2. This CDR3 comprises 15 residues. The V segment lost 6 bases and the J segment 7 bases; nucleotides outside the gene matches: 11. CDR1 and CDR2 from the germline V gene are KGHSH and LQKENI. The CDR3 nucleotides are TGTGCCAGCTCCCCAGGGGCTAGCGGGAGGAGTGAGCAGTACTTC. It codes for CASSPGASGRSEQYF.

In DNA, the CDR3 is TGTGCCAGCAGCGGGTTAGCGGGAGGGGGCGAGCAGTACTTC. This encodes CASSGLAGGGEQYF. The rearrangement uses TRBV3-1 (or the pseudogene TRBV3-2) and TRBJ2-7, with TRBD2 matching 11 bases. From germline, CDR1 is LGHDT and CDR2 YNNKEL (reference sequence). The ends lost 5 bases at V and 6 bases at J; junction bases unmatched: 6. This CDR3 is built from 14 residues.

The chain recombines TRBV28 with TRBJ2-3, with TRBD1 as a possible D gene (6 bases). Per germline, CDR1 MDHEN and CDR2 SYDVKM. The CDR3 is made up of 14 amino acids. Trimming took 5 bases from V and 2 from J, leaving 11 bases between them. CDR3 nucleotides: TGTGCCAGCAGTGATGGGGGCTACACAGATACGCAGTATTTT. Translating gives CASSDGGYTDTQYF. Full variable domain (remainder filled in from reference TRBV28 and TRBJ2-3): DVKVTQSSRYLVKRTGEKVFLECVQDMDHENMFWYRQDPGLGLRLIYFSYDVKMKEKGDIPEGYSVSREKKERFSLILESASTNQTSMYLCASSDGGYTDTQYFGPGTRLTVL.

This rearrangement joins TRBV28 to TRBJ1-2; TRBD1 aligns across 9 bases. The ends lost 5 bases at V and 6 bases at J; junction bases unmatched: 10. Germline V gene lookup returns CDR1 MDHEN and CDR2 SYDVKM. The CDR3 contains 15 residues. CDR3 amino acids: CASSTQGQGVDGYTF. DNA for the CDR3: TGTGCCAGCAGTACCCAGGGACAGGGAGTAGATGGCTACACCTTC.

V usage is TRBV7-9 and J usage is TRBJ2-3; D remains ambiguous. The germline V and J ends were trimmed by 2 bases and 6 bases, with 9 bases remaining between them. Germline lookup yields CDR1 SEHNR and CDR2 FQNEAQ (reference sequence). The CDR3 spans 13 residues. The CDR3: CASSLIVQDTQYF. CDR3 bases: TGTGCCAGCAGCTTAATCGTACAGGATACGCAGTATTTT.

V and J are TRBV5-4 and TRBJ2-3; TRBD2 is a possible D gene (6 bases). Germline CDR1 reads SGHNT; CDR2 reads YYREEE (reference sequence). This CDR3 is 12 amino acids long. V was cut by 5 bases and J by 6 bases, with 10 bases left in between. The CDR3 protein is CASRDREDTQYF. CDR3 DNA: TGTGCCAGCAGGGACCGGGAGGATACGCAGTATTTT.

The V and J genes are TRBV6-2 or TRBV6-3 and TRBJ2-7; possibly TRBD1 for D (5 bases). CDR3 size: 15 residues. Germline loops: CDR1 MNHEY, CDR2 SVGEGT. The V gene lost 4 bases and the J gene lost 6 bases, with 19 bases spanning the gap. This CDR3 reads CASSLGPGSVGEQYF. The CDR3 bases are TGTGCCAGCAGTTTAGGGCCAGGGTCGGTTGGCGAGCAGTACTTC.

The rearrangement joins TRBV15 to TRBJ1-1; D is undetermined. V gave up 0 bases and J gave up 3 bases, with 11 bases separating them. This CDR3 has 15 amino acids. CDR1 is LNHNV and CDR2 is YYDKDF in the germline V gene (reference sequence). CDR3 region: CATSRDGSSYTEAFF. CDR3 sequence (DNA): TGTGCCACCAGCAGAGATGGTTCCAGTTACACTGAAGCTTTCTTT.

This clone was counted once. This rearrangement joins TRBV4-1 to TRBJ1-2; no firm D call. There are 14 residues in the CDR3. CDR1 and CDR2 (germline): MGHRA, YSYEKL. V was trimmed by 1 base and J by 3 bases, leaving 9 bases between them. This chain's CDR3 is CASSQGERDYGYTF. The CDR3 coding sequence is TGCGCCAGCAGCCAAGGGGAGAGGGACTATGGCTACACCTTC.

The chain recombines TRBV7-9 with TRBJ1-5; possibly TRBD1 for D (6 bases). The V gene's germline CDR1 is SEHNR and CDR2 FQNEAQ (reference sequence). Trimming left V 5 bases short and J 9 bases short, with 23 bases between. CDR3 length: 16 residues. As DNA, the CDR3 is TGTGCCAGCAGCCTGGGCCGGGACACCGGGCGAGGGCCCCAGCATTTT. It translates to CASSLGRDTGRGPQHF.

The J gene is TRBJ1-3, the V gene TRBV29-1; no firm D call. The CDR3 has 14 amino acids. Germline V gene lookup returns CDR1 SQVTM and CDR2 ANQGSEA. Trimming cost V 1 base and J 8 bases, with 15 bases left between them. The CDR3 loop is CSVEGTEEGYTIYF. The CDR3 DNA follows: TGCAGCGTTGAAGGGACGGAGGAGGGATACACCATATATTTT.

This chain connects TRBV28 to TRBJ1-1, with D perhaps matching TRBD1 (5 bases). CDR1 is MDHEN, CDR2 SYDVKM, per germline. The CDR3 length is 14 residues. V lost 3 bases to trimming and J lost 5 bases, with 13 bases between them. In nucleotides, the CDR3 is TGTGCCAGCAGTTTCGGGGGGTCTCGGACTGAAGCTTTCTTT. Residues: CASSFGGSRTEAFF.

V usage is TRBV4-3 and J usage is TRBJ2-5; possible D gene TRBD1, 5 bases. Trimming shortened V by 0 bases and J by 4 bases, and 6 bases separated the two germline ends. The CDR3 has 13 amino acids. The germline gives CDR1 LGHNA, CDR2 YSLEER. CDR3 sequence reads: CASSQDRAETQYF. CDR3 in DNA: TGCGCCAGCAGCCAAGACAGGGCAGAGACCCAGTACTTC.

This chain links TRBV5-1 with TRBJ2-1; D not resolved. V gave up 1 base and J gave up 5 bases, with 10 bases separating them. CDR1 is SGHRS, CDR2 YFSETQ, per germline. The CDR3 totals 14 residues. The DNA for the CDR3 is TGCGCCAGCAGCTTGATGACAAATAACAATGAGCAGTTCTTC. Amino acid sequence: CASSLMTNNNEQFF.

The CDR3 coding sequence is TGCGCCAGCAGTCCCGGGACTAGCCTCTACAATGAGCAGTTCTTC. Encoded protein: CASSPGTSLYNEQFF. The chain uses TRBV10-1 and TRBJ2-1; TRBD2 matches 9 bases. Trimming removed 5 bases from V and 3 bases from J; junction bases left unmatched: 5. This CDR3 comprises 15 residues. In germline, CDR1 is WNHNN, CDR2 SYGVQD (reference sequence).